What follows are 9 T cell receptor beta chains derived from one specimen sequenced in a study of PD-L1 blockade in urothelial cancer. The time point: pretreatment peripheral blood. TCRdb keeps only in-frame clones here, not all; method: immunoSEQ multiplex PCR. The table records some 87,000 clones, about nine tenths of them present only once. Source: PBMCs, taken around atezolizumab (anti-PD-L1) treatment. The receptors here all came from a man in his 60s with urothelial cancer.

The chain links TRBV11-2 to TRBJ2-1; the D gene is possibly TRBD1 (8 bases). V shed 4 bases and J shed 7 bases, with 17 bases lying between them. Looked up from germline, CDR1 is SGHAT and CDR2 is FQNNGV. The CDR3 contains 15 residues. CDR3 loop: CASSSNLQGGNEQFF. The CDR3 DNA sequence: TGTGCCAGCAGCTCGAACTTACAGGGGGGGAATGAGCAGTTCTTC.

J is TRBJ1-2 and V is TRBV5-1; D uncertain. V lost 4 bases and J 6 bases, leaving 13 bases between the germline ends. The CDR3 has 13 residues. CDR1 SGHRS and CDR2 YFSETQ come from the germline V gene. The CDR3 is CASSDWSRDGYTF. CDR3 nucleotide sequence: TGCGCCAGCAGCGACTGGTCCCGCGATGGCTACACCTTC.

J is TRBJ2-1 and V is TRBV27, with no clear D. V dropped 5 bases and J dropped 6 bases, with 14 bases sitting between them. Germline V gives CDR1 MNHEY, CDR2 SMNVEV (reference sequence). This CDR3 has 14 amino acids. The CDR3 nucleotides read TGTGCCAGCAGTCCAATAGAGGCCTTCAATGAGCAGTTCTTC. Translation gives CASSPIEAFNEQFF.

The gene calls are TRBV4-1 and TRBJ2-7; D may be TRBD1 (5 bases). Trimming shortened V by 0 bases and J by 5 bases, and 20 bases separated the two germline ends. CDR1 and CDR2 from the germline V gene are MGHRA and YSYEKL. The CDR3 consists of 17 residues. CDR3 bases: TGCGCCAGCAGCCAAGATGGTAGGGGTCCCCCTTACGACGAGCAGTACTTC. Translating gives CASSQDGRGPPYDEQYF.

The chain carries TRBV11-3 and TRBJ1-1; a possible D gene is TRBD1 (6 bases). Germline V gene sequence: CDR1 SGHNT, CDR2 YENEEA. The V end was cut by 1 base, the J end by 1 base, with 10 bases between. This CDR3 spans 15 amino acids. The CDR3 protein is CASSLGRGQNTEAFF. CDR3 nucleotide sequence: TGTGCCAGCAGCTTAGGCCGGGGACAGAACACTGAAGCTTTCTTT.

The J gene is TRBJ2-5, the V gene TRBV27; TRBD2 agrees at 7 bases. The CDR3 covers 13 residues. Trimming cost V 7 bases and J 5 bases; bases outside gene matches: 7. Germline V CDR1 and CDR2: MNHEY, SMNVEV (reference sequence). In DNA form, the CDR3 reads TGTGCCAGCAATGCAGCGGGAACGGAGACCCAGTACTTC. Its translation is CASNAAGTETQYF.

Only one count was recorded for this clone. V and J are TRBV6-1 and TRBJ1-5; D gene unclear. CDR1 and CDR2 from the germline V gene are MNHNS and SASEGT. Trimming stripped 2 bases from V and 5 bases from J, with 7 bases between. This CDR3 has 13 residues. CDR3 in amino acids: CASSESVHQPQHF. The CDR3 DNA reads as TGTGCCAGCAGTGAATCGGTGCATCAGCCCCAGCATTTT.

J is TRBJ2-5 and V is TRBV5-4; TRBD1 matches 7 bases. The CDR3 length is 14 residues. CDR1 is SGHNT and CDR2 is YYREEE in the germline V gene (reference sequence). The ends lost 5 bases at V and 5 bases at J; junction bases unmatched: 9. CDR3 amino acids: CASRREGGWETQYF. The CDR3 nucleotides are TGTGCCAGCAGGAGGGAAGGGGGCTGGGAGACCCAGTACTTC.

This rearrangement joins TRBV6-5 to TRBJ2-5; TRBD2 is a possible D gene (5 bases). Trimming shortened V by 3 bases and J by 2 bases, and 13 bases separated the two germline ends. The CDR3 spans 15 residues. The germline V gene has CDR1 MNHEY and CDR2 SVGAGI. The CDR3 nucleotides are TGTGCCAGCAGTTATCTCGGGAAGACACAAGAGACCCAGTACTTC. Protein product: CASSYLGKTQETQYF.